This TCR beta chain was found in a study of blood T cell repertoires in COVID-19. Turning to the study itself: Samples representing acute and convalescent COVID-19 were sourced from the United States, Italy and Spain.

Germline CDR1 and CDR2: SGHTS and YDEGEE. The CDR3 runs to 17 residues. The germline V and J ends were trimmed by 1 base and 0 bases, with 14 bases remaining between them. Per the original methods: The authors estimated nucleated cell counts from reference gene primer amplification. Data came from immunoSEQ multiplex PCR; TCRdb stores just in-frame clones and leaves some out. V and J calls plus clone size are reproduced from that table; the DNA served to infer D and trimming. The sample consists of around 400,000 clones, around 87% of them appearing once. The clonotype originates from a woman aged 55-75 years with COVID-19, enrolled during active disease. The sequenced sample consisted of peripheral blood. V usage is TRBV5-8 and J usage is TRBJ2-1; D is possibly TRBD2 (6 bases). The CDR3 sequence: CASSLTLFGSSYNEQFF. CDR3 coding DNA: TGTGCCAGCAGCTTGACGCTTTTCGGGAGCTCCTACAATGAGCAGTTCTTC.